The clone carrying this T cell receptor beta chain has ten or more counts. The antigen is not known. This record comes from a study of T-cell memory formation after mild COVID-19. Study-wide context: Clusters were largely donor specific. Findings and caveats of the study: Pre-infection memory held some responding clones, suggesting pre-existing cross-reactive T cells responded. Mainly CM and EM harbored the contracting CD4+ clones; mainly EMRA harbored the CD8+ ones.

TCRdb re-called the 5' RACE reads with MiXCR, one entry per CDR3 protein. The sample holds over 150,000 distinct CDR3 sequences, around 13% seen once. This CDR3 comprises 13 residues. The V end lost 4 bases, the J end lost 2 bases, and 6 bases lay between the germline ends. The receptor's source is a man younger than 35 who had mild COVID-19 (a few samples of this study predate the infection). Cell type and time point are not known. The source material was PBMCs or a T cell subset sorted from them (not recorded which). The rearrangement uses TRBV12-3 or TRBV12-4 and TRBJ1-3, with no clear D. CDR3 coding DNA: TGTGCCAGCAGTTCCGGGCCTGGAAACACCATATATTTT. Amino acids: CASSSGPGNTIYF.